The 6 T cell receptor beta chains reported below all come from one sample, sequenced in a study of PD-1 blockade in classical Hodgkin lymphoma. TCRdb's copy holds only in-frame clones and misses some; the assay was immunoSEQ multiplex PCR. This sample yields 9,500 or so clones, of which around four fifths are seen a single time; around 43% belongs to the top ten. Time point indicated: cycle 4 day 1 (C4D1), after six to seven weeks of nivolumab. There was relapse after autologous stem cell transplantation in every patient, and there was variation in brentuximab vedotin exposure. Sequencing was performed on peripheral blood mononuclear cells (PBMCs), taken before the fourth cycle of nivolumab. These receptors all come from a human donor with classical Hodgkin lymphoma.

The chain uses TRBV6-1 and TRBJ2-1; TRBD1 or TRBD2 may be the D gene (5 bases each). Germline-derived CDR1 and CDR2 are MNHNS and SASEGT. V was pared by 4 bases and J by 7 bases, with 8 bases between. This CDR3 has 12 residues. CDR3 protein: CASSGGKNEQFF. DNA for the CDR3: TGTGCCAGCAGTGGGGGGAAAAATGAGCAGTTCTTC.

CDR3: CASSYYARDSPLHF. The CDR3, as DNA: TGTGCCAGCAGTTATTATGCCCGGGATTCACCCCTCCACTTT. The gene calls are TRBV27 and TRBJ1-6; D gene ambiguous. The CDR3 runs to 14 residues. Germline assignment: CDR1 MNHEY and CDR2 SMNVEV (reference sequence). Trimming left V 4 bases short and J 8 bases short, with 12 bases between.

The chain employs TRBV7-9 and TRBJ2-7, with D unresolved. Germline lookup yields CDR1 SEHNR and CDR2 FQNEAQ (reference sequence). This CDR3 is built from 11 residues. Trimming removed 5 bases at V and 3 bases at J, with 5 bases between. This chain's CDR3 is CASSTVYEQYF. The CDR3 DNA follows: TGTGCCAGCAGCACCGTCTACGAGCAGTACTTC.

V is TRBV18 and J is TRBJ1-6, with a tentative D call TRBD1 (5 bases). Per the germline V gene, CDR1 is KGHSH and CDR2 is LQKENI. CDR3 length equals 15 residues. The V end was cut by 0 bases, the J end by 9 bases, with 12 bases between. The CDR3: CASSPPKRGVSPLHF. The CDR3 DNA reads as TGTGCCAGCTCACCACCGAAAAGGGGTGTTTCACCCCTCCACTTT.

This clone occurred once. V and J are TRBV19 and TRBJ2-2, with 11 bases aligning to TRBD2. The CDR3 loop spans 18 amino acids. Germline lookup yields CDR1 LNHDA and CDR2 SQIVND (reference sequence). Unmatched junction bases numbered 9, after V lost 6 bases and J lost 0 bases. The CDR3 protein is CASRPRLAGWTNTGELFF. The CDR3 DNA follows: TGTGCCAGTAGGCCTCGACTAGCGGGATGGACGAACACCGGGGAGCTGTTTTTT.

The chain has TRBV5-8 and TRBJ2-7; D unclear. The CDR3 spans 13 residues. Trimming left V 0 bases short and J 6 bases short, with 10 bases between. Germline CDR1 and CDR2: SGHTS and YDEGEE. The CDR3 region is CASSLANGPEQYF. Here the CDR3 DNA reads TGTGCCAGCAGCTTGGCCAATGGACCCGAGCAGTACTTC.